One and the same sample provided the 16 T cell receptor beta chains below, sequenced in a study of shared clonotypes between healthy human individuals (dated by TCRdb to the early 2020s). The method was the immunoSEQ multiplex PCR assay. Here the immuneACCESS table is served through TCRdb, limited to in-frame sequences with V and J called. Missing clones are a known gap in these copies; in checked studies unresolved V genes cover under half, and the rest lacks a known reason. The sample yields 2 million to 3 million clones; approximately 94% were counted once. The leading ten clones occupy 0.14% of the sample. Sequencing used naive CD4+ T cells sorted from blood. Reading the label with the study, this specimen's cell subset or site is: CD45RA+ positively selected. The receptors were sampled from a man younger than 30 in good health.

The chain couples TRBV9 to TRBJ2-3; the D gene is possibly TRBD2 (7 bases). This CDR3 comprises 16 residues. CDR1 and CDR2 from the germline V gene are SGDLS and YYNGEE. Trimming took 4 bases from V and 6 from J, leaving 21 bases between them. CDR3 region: CASSSQEGGKGDTQYF. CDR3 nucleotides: TGTGCCAGCAGCTCCCAGGAGGGGGGGAAAGGGGATACGCAGTATTTT.

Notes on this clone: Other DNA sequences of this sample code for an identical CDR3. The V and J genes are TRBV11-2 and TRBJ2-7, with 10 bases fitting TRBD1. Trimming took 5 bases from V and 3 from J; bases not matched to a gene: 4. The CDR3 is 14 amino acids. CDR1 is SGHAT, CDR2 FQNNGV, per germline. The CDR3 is CASSPDRGSYEQYF. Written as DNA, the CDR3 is TGTGCCAGCAGCCCGGACAGGGGGAGCTACGAGCAGTACTTC.

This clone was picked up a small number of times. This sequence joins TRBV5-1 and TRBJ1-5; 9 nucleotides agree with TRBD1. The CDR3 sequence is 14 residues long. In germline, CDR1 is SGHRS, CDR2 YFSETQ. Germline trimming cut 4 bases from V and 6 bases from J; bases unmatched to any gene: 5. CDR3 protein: CASSLDRGGQPQHF. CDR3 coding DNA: TGCGCCAGCAGCCTGGACAGGGGTGGTCAGCCCCAGCATTTT. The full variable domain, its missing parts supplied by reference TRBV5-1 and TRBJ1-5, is KAGVTQTPRYLIKTRGQQVTLSCSPISGHRSVSWYQQTPGQGLQFLFEYFSETQRNKGNFPGRFSGRQFSNSRSEMNVSTLELGDSALYLCASSLDRGGQPQHFGDGTRLSIL.

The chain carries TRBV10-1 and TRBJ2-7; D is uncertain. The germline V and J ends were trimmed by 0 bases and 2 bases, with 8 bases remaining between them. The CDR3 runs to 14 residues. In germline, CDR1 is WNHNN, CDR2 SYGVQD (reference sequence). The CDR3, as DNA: TGCGCCAGCAGTGAGTCTGGCCAGCCCTACGAGCAGTACTTC. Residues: CASSESGQPYEQYF.

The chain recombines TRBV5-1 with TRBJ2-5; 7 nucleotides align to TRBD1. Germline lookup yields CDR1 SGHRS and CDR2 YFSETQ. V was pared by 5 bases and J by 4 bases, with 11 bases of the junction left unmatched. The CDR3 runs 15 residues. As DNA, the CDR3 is TGCGCCAGCAGTTCGTACAGGGGTGGGTCAGAGACCCAGTACTTC. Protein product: CASSSYRGGSETQYF.

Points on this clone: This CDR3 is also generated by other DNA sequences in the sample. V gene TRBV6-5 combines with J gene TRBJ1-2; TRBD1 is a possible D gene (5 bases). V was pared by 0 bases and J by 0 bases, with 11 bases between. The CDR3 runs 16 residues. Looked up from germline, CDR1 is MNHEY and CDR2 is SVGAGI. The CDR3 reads CASSYSSREANYGYTF. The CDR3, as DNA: TGTGCCAGCAGTTACTCGTCCAGGGAAGCTAACTATGGCTACACCTTC.

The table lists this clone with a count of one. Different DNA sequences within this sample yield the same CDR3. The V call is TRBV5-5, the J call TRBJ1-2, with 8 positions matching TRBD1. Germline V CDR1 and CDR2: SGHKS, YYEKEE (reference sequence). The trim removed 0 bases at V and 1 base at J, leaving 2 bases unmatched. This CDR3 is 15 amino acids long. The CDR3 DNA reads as TGTGCCAGCAGCTTGGAAGGACAGGGTAACTATGGCTACACCTTC. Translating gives CASSLEGQGNYGYTF.

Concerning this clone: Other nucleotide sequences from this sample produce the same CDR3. The CDR3 sequence is CASSEARGNEKLFF. The CDR3 nucleotides are TGTGCCAGCAGTGAAGCGCGGGGCAATGAAAAACTGTTTTTT. This chain joins TRBV2 and TRBJ1-4; the D gene is possibly TRBD1 (5 bases). The CDR3 covers 14 residues. CDR1 and CDR2 (germline): SNHLY, FYNNEI. V lost 0 bases, J lost 5 bases, and 7 bases lay in between.

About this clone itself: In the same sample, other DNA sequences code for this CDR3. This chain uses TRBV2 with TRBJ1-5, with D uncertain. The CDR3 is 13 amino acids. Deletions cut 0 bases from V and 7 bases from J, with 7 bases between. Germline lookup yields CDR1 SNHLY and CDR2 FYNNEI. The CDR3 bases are TGTGCCAGCAGTGAAGCGCTGGGGCAGCCCCAGCATTTT. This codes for CASSEALGQPQHF.

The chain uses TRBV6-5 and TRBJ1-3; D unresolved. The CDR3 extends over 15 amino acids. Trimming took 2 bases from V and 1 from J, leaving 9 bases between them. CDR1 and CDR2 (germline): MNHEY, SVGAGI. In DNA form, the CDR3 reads TGTGCCAGCAGTTACCGACGGAGATCTGGAAACACCATATATTTT. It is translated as CASSYRRRSGNTIYF.

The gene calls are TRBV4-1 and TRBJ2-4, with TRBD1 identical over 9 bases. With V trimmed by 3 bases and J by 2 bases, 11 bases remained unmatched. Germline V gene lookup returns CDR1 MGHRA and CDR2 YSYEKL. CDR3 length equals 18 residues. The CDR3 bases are TGCGCCAGCAGCCAGATGGGGAAACAGGGGGCTTCCAAAAACATTCAGTACTTC. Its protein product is CASSQMGKQGASKNIQYF.

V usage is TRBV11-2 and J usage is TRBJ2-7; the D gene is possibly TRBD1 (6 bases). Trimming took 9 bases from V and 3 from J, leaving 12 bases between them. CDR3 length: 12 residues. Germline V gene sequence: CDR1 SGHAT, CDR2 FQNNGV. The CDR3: CASQGSGYEQYF. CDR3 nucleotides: TGTGCCAGTCAGGGGTCGGGCTACGAGCAGTACTTC. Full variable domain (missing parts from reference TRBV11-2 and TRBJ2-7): EAGVAQSPRYKIIEKRQSVAFWCNPISGHATLYWYQQILGQGPKLLIQFQNNGVVDDSQLPKDRFSAERLKGVDSTLKIQPAKLEDSAVYLCASQGSGYEQYFGPGTRLTVT.

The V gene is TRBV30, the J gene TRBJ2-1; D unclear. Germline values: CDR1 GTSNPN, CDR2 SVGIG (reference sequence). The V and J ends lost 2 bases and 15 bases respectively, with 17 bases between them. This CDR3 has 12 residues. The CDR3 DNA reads TGTGCCTGGAGTTCTCGGGCGTTCCGGCGGTTCTTC. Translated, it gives CAWSSRAFRRFF.

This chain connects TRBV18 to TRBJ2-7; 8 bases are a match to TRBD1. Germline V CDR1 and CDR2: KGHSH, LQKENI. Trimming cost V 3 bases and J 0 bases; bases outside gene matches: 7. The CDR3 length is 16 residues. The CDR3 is CASSPQGAGASYEQYF. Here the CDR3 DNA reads TGTGCCAGCTCACCCCAGGGGGCAGGGGCCTCCTACGAGCAGTACTTC.

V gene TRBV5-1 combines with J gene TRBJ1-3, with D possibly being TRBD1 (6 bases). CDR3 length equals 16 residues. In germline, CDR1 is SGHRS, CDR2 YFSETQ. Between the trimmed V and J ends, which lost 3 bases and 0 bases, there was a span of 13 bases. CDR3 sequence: CASSSQGHGSGNTIYF. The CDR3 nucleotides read TGCGCCAGCAGCTCACAGGGTCACGGCTCTGGAAACACCATATATTTT.

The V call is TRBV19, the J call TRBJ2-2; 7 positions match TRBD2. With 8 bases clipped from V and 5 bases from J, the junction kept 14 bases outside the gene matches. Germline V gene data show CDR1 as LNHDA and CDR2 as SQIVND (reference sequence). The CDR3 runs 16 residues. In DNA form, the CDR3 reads TGTGCCAGTCGCCCAAGCGGGGAGGTCGATACCGGGGAGCTGTTTTTT. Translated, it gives CASRPSGEVDTGELFF.